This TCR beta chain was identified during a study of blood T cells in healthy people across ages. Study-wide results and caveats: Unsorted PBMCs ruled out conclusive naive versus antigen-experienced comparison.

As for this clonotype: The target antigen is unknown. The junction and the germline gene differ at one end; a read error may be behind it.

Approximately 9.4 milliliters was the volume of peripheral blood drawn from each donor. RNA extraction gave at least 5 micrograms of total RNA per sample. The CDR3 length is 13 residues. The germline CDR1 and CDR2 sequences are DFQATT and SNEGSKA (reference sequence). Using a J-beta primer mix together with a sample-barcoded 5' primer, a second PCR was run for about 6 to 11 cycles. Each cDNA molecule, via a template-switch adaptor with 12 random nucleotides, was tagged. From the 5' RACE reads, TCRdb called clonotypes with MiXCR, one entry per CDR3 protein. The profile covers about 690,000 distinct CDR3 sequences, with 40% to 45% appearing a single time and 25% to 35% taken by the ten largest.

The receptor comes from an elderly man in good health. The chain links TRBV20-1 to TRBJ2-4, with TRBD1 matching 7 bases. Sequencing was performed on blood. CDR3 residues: CSVRQGAKNIQYF. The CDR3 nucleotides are TGCAGTGTTAGACAGGGCGCCAAAAACATTCAGTACTTC.